This TCR beta chain was retrieved from a study of blood T cell repertoires in COVID-19. V lost 0 bases and J lost 0, with 5 bases in between. The CDR3 extends over 15 amino acids. Germline CDR1 and CDR2: MNHEY and SVGAGI. This table comes from immunoSEQ multiplex PCR, and its TCRdb copy is limited to in-frame clones, with some not included. Here the sample spans 150,000 or so clones, about 85% being singletons. This TCR was recovered from a man in his sixties with COVID-19, enrolled during active disease. The material sequenced was peripheral blood. The genes are TRBV6-5 and TRBJ1-4; no clear D gene. Here the CDR3 reads CASSYSRSTNEKLFF. The CDR3 nucleotides are TGTGCCAGCAGTTACTCGCGGTCAACTAATGAAAAACTGTTTTTT.